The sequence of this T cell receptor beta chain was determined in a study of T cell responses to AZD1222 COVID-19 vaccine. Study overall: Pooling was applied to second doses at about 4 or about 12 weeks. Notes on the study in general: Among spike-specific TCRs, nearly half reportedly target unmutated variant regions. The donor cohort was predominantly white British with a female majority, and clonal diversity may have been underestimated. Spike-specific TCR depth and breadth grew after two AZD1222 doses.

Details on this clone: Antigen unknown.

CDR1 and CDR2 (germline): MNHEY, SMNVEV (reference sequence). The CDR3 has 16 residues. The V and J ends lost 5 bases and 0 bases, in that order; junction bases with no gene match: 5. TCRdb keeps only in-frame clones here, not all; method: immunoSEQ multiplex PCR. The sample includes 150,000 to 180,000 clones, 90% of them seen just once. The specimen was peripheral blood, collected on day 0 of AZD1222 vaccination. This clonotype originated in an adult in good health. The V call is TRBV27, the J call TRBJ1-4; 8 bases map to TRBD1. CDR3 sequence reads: CASSIIQGATNEKLFF. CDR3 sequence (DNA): TGTGCCAGCAGTATTATACAGGGGGCAACTAATGAAAAACTGTTTTTT.